A selection of T cell receptor beta chains follows, all from one sample in a study of CD8+ T cells in alopecia areata. TCRdb's table, derived via immunoSEQ multiplex PCR, lists solely in-frame clones and lacks some. Of about 200,000 clones in the sample, approximately 60% were seen once. The material sequenced was CD4+ T cells sorted from blood, taken at week 4, from a patient treated with tofacitinib. The receptors come from a human donor with alopecia areata. The CDR3 runs from the conserved cysteine through the conserved F or W. A D gene is named only where the DNA matches it firmly. The size field is filled for only some rows; it gives once, few, many or a size class.

clone size	D gene	J gene	V gene	CDR3 DNA	CDR3 protein
once	.	TRBJ1-1	TRBV30	TGTGCCGGGGCGGGTTTGGCTGAAGCTTTCTTT	CAGAGLAEAFF
.	TRBD1	TRBJ2-5	TRBV12-5	TGTGCTAGTGGTAACAACAGGGGTGCAGAGACCCAGTACTTC	CASGNNRGAETQYF
.	TRBD1	TRBJ1-1	TRBV14	TGTGCCAGCAGCCGTAGGACAGGGAGGGACACTGAAGCTTTCTTT	CASSRRTGRDTEAFF
.	.	TRBJ1-1	TRBV5-1	TGCGCCAGCAGTTCGCTTTTACGTGGCCGGAACACTGAAGCTTTCTTT	CASSSLLRGRNTEAFF
.	.	TRBJ2-5	TRBV28	TGTGCCAGCAGTTTCGGGGGGCGCTACCAAGAGACCCAGTACTTC	CASSFGGRYQETQYF
once	.	TRBJ2-7	TRBV5-1	TGCGCCAGCAGCTTGGGGCCGCTAGAGGAGCAGTACTTC	CASSLGPLEEQYF
.	.	TRBJ1-6	TRBV5-1	TGCGCCAGCAGCCTAGGGGACTATAATTCACCCCTCCACTTT	CASSLGDYNSPLHF
.	.	TRBJ2-3	TRBV30	TGTGCCTGGCTCCGCCGGTCCGGGGGCCCCACAGATACGCAGTATTTT	CAWLRRSGGPTDTQYF
.	.	TRBJ1-2	TRBV30	TGTGCCTGGAAAAACGCGGGGCACTATGGCTACACCTTC	CAWKNAGHYGYTF
.	TRBD1	TRBJ2-3	TRBV29-1	TGCAGCGTTGAACTCGGACAGGGTAGCACAGATACGCAGTATTTT	CSVELGQGSTDTQYF
.	.	TRBJ2-1	TRBV5-1	TGCGCCAGCAGCTCTGGGTTAGGGGGCTCCTACAATGAGCAGTTCTTC	CASSSGLGGSYNEQFF
few	.	TRBJ2-7	TRBV30	TGTGCCTGGAGTGTTCAGTTCTCCAGCTCGAACCCCTACGAGCAGTACTTC	CAWSVQFSSSNPYEQYF
once	.	TRBJ2-4	TRBV2	TGTGCCAGCAGTGAACAGAATAGCTGGGAAAACATTCAGTACTTC	CASSEQNSWENIQYF
few	.	TRBJ1-2	TRBV19	TGTGCCAGTAGTCCGAATGGGGGAGTTAATGGCTACACCTTC	CASSPNGGVNGYTF
.	.	TRBJ2-7	TRBV29-1	TGCAGCGTTATTTGGCTATCCGGGGAGCAGTACTTC	CSVIWLSGEQYF
.	.	TRBJ1-1	TRBV10-2	TGCGCCAGCAGCGGCAACAGGGTGAACACTGAAGCTTTCTTT	CASSGNRVNTEAFF
few	.	TRBJ1-1	TRBV23-1	TGCGCCAGCAGTCGATCCGGACCCAACACTGAAGCTTTCTTT	CASSRSGPNTEAFF
.	.	TRBJ2-7	TRBV7-9	TGTGCCAGCAGCGCCCGTCTGGATCATTACGAGCAGTACTTC	CASSARLDHYEQYF
.	TRBD1	TRBJ1-2	TRBV27	TGTGCCAGCAGTCCCCGACAGGGATCGGTGGGTGGCTACACCTTC	CASSPRQGSVGGYTF
few	TRBD1	TRBJ1-5	TRBV29-1	TGCAGCGTTGATTCACAGGGGGCCGGTCAGCCCCAGCATTTT	CSVDSQGAGQPQHF
.	.	TRBJ2-4	TRBV11-2	TGTGCCAGCAGCTACCCGGACGGTCTCCACTACTTC	CASSYPDGLHYF
.	.	TRBJ2-2	TRBV7-7	TGTGCTAGCAGCCCCGGGATCACCGGGGAGCTGTTTTTT	CASSPGITGELFF
.	TRBD1	TRBJ2-5	TRBV10-3	TGTGCCATCAGTCCAACAGGGGTGAGAGAGACCCAGTACTTC	CAISPTGVRETQYF
.	.	TRBJ1-5	TRBV7-8	TGTGCCAGCTGCGGGGCAGGTAATCAGCCCCAGCATTTT	CASCGAGNQPQHF
many	.	TRBJ2-3	TRBV25-1	TGTGCCAGCTGCAGGGGCACAGATACGCAGTATTTT	CASCRGTDTQYF
few	.	TRBJ2-5	TRBV10-2	TGCGCCAGCAGTGACCAGAGGCTGGGGACCCAGTACTTC	CASSDQRLGTQYF
few	.	TRBJ2-2	TRBV7-2	TGTGCCAGCAGCCTAGGATCCGGTATCGCCGGGGAGCTGTTTTTT	CASSLGSGIAGELFF
.	.	TRBJ2-3	TRBV5-6	TGTGCCAGCAGCCTTGATAGGGGGAGGGCAGATACGCAGTATTTT	CASSLDRGRADTQYF
few	.	TRBJ1-3	TRBV10-3	TGTGCCACCGGACAGCACTCTGGAAACACCATATATTTT	CATGQHSGNTIYF
.	.	TRBJ2-7	TRBV18	TGTGCCAGCTCACCTTACCGGGCCTACGAGCAGTACTTC	CASSPYRAYEQYF
.	.	TRBJ1-1	TRBV29-1	TGCAGCGTCCTCGAGGGCGGCACTGAAGCTTTCTTT	CSVLEGGTEAFF
.	.	TRBJ2-1	TRBV7-9	TGTGCCAGCAGGTCCCCGGGTAAGGGTGAGCAGTTCTTC	CASRSPGKGEQFF
.	.	TRBJ1-1	TRBV18	TGTGCCAGCTCACTGTACGACGGTGGGAACACTGAAGCTTTCTTT	CASSLYDGGNTEAFF
.	.	TRBJ1-1	TRBV4-2	TGTGCCAGCAGCCAACCCCGACAGGCTCTCTTTCTTGATCGGACTGAAGCTTTCTTT	CASSQPRQALFLDRTEAFF
.	.	TRBJ1-2	TRBV9	TGTGCCAGCAGCGCCAGAGGGGCCGGGAACTATGGCTACACCTTC	CASSARGAGNYGYTF
few	.	TRBJ1-4	TRBV27	TGTGCCAGCAGTCTCTACGGGGGGGGTGGTGAAAAACTGTTTTTT	CASSLYGGGGEKLFF
few	.	TRBJ2-5	TRBV23-1	TGCGCCAGCAGTGCCACCGGAGAGACCCAGTACTTC	CASSATGETQYF
few	.	TRBJ2-5	TRBV20-1	TGCAGTGCTAGGGAAGAGACCCAGTACTTC	CSAREETQYF
.	TRBD2	TRBJ2-5	TRBV29-1	TGCAGCGTTGGCCGGATCTTCTCTTTAGCGGGGGAAGAGACCCAGTACTTC	CSVGRIFSLAGEETQYF
once	.	TRBJ2-5	TRBV7-9	TGTGCCAGCAGCCTACAGGGTTTTGGGACCCAGTACTTC	CASSLQGFGTQYF
.	.	TRBJ2-3	TRBV4-1	TGCGCCAGCTGGACTGGATTTGGGAGGAGCACAGATACGCAGTATTTT	CASWTGFGRSTDTQYF
once	TRBD1	TRBJ2-5	TRBV5-4	TGTGCCAGCAGCTCTCGGACAGGGGGCCTCGAGACCCAGTACTTC	CASSSRTGGLETQYF
.	TRBD1	TRBJ2-2	TRBV30	TGTGCCTGGGACGGGGGACAGGGAAGTGGCGGGGAGCTGTTTTTT	CAWDGGQGSGGELFF
once	.	TRBJ2-7	TRBV28	TGTGCCAGTTCGACCCCATCCTACGAGCAGTACTTC	CASSTPSYEQYF
few	.	TRBJ2-5	TRBV20-1	TGCAGTGCTAGAGTCGGGGAGACCCAGTACTTC	CSARVGETQYF
.	.	TRBJ1-5	TRBV9	TGTGCCAGCAGCGTAGCTCCTACAGCGAATCAGCCCCAGCATTTT	CASSVAPTANQPQHF